The clone carrying this T cell receptor (beta chain) was found many times. The CDR3 covers 15 residues. Trimming removed 5 bases from V and 4 bases from J; junction bases left unmatched: 6. Germline CDR1 MDHEN, CDR2 SYDVKM. Template material for amplifying TCR beta CDR3 regions consisted of RNA transcripts. The TCR CDR3 was amplified in a first-round RT-PCR using the HTBI primer set. TCRdb reprocessed the multiplex PCR reads via MiXCR and lists one record per CDR3 protein. The sample carries some 270,000 distinct CDR3 sequences, almost 25% recorded once. This sample is part of a study of T cells in Graves' hyperthyroidism and ophthalmopathy.

Source material: blood. The chain has TRBV28 and TRBJ2-7, with 12 bases that match TRBD2. This clonotype originated in a woman between 40 and 55 years old with Graves' ophthalmopathy. This chain's CDR3 is CASSAEGLAGYEQYF. The CDR3 region has the DNA TGTGCCAGCAGTGCCGAGGGACTAGCGGGTTACGAGCAGTACTTC.